This T cell receptor beta chain was captured by sequencing in a study of blood T cell repertoires in COVID-19. Profiled with immunoSEQ multiplex PCR; TCRdb holds only in-frame clones, not every one. The sample lists some 390,000 clones, 85% to 90% occurring once. The CDR3 sequence is 13 residues long. Trimming took 5 bases from V and 7 from J, leaving 12 bases between them. Looked up from germline, CDR1 is SGHVS and CDR2 is FNYEAQ. The sequencing sample was made of PBMCs or T cells enriched from blood (not recorded which). The clonotype originates from a man in his thirties or forties who had recovered from COVID-19. V and J are TRBV7-6 and TRBJ1-5; unclear D gene. The CDR3 protein is CASSRRESQPQHF. CDR3 in DNA: TGTGCCAGCAGCCGGAGAGAGAGCCAGCCCCAGCATTTT.